This T cell receptor (beta chain) was sequenced in a study of blood T cell repertoires in COVID-19 (dated by TCRdb to about 2020). The study in broad terms: Collaborator samples came from the United States, Italy and Spain and covered acute and convalescent phases of COVID-19. The repertoires were released in a freely available public database intended as a resource for research on the immune response to SARS-CoV-2. The dataset comprised deeply sampled blood TCRbeta repertoires from subjects exposed to, actively infected with, or recovered from COVID-19. Where HLA class I and class II types were available, the types were taken from metadata supplied by the sample provider, not from assay-based typing. The samples were drawn from two sources: the first 160 participants of the ongoing ImmuneRACE study, and 1,200 or so subjects contributed by 6 global collaborators. The prospective study material was composed of cDNA or gDNA derived from T cells, B-cell-depleted T cells, or PBMCs. Sample metadata almost always included a de-identified subject ID, COVID-19 status, age in years and sex.

TCRbeta CDR3 regions were amplified from genomic DNA by means of the immunoSEQ Assay, a bias-controlled multiplex PCR. On the study's bioinformatics: Within the assay, amplification of reference gene primers was used to estimate how many nucleated cells each sample contained. To quantify the absolute abundance of each unique TCRbeta CDR3 rearrangement, sequence reads were collapsed and filtered. For each sample, productive Simpson clonality was calculated as the square root of Simpson's diversity index over productive rearrangements. In TCRdb, the immuneACCESS table is reduced to in-frame sequences with V and J assigned. These tables do not hold every clone; where another copy was compared, an unresolved V gene accounts for under half, and the others remain unexplained. V and J calls and clone size follow that table, whereas D and trimming were derived from the DNA. In this sample the table shows around 150,000 clones, 75% to 85% of which occur a single time. The top ten hold more than 4% of the sample.

About this clone itself: Its antigen is still unknown. Within one base of it there is no much larger clone, and no base qualities were kept.

Each collaborating institution followed its own protocols to collect whole blood in K2EDTA tubes. For TCRbeta analysis, collaborator samples were shipped as frozen whole blood, as isolated PBMCs, or as DNA extracted from either sample type. From cysteine to phenylalanine, the CDR3 is 15 amino acids long. Just CDR3 DNA is preserved here, 45 bases in frame from base 1. The germline V and J ends show losses of 10 bases and 4 bases respectively, and no gene match explains 12 bases of the junction. The germline V gene (reference sequence) sets CDR1 to LNHDA and CDR2 to SQIVND. Results and caveats for the whole study, not just this receptor: How much clinical and demographic metadata was included differed by source and by participant, and the metadata was provided uncurated.

The origin of this receptor is a woman aged 45-60 years with acute or convalescent COVID-19. Sequenced: peripheral blood. The V gene is TRBV19 and the J gene is TRBJ1-5, and TRBD1 matches 8 of the central bases. DNA sequence: TGTGCCATAAGCGGGGGGACAGGTCCGAATCAGCCCCAGCATTTT. The encoded protein is CAISGGTGPNQPQHF.